Each of the 25 T cell receptor beta chains below was sequenced from the same sample in a study of blood T cell repertoires in COVID-19. The assay was immunoSEQ multiplex PCR, and TCRdb's table has in-frame clones only and misses some. The sample lists approximately 140,000 clones; 84% were seen once. The sequenced sample consisted of PBMCs or T cells enriched from blood (not recorded which). Receptors originate from a woman aged 50 to 60 who had been exposed to COVID-19.

This clone was seen only once. The rearrangement joins TRBV30 to TRBJ2-7, with D possibly being TRBD1 (5 bases). V was clipped by 0 bases and J by 0 bases, with 9 bases between them. CDR1 and CDR2 from the germline V gene are GTSNPN and SVGIG (reference sequence). This CDR3 contains 14 residues. The CDR3 reads CAWSVGVGSYEQYF. The DNA for the CDR3 is TGTGCCTGGAGTGTAGGGGTGGGCTCCTACGAGCAGTACTTC.

The chain joins TRBV12-3 or TRBV12-4 to TRBJ1-6, with a tentative D call TRBD1 (5 bases). V lost 1 base, J lost 10 bases, and 8 bases lay in between. CDR3 size: 13 residues. The CDR3 nucleotides read TGTGCCAGCAGTTTAGGGGGGGAATCACCCCTCCACTTT. This gives the protein CASSLGGESPLHF.

This rearrangement joins TRBV6-6 to TRBJ2-7; unclear D gene. Deletions cut 3 bases from V and 5 bases from J, with 8 bases between. CDR1 is MNHNY and CDR2 is SVGAGI in the germline V gene (reference sequence). The CDR3 has 12 amino acids. The CDR3 loop is CASSYLVNEQYF. Here the CDR3 DNA reads TGTGCCAGCAGTTATCTAGTGAACGAGCAGTACTTC.

V usage is TRBV2 and J usage is TRBJ1-2; D is possibly TRBD1 (5 bases). V dropped 3 bases and J dropped 3 bases, with 14 bases sitting between them. The V gene's germline CDR1 is SNHLY and CDR2 FYNNEI. The CDR3 loop spans 15 amino acids. The CDR3 nucleotides are TGTGCCAGCAGTGAGGCGCAGGGCGCGGACTATGGCTACACCTTC. Its translation is CASSEAQGADYGYTF.

V gene TRBV7-6 combines with J gene TRBJ2-3; 11 bases fit TRBD2. CDR1 SGHVS and CDR2 FNYEAQ come from the germline V gene. With 4 bases clipped from V and 2 bases from J, the junction kept 2 bases outside the gene matches. The CDR3 is 15 amino acids. The CDR3 region has the DNA TGTGCCAGCAGCTCGGGACTAGCGGTCACAGATACGCAGTATTTT. Translation: CASSSGLAVTDTQYF. Full variable domain (outside the CDR3, taken from reference TRBV7-6 and TRBJ2-3): GAGVSQSPRYKVTKRGQDVALRCDPISGHVSLYWYRQALGQGPEFLTYFNYEAQQDKSGLPNDRFSAERPEGSISTLTIQRTEQRDSAMYRCASSSGLAVTDTQYFGPGTRLTVL.

The J gene is TRBJ2-1, the V gene TRBV20-1, with D possibly matching TRBD1 (6 bases). V was trimmed by 7 bases and J by 7 bases, leaving 11 bases between them. Germline CDR1 reads DFQATT; CDR2 reads SNEGSKA (reference sequence). There are 11 residues in the CDR3. For the CDR3, the DNA is TGCAGTGGGGACACCGGAAATGAGCAGTTCTTC. It codes for CSGDTGNEQFF.

CDR3 sequence reads: CASSILSAGGLGNQPQHF. DNA of the CDR3: TGTGCCAGTAGTATACTTTCGGCAGGGGGCCTTGGCAATCAGCCCCAGCATTTT. The chain carries TRBV19 and TRBJ1-5; 8 positions agree with TRBD1. The trim removed 2 bases at V and 2 bases at J, leaving 11 bases unmatched. The germline V gene encodes CDR1 LNHDA and CDR2 SQIVND (reference sequence). This CDR3 is 18 amino acids long. Complete variable domain (other parts from reference TRBV19 and TRBJ1-5): DGGITQSPKYLFRKEGQNVTLSCEQNLNHDAMYWYRQDPGQGLRLIYYSQIVNDFQKGDIAEGYSVSREKKESFPLTVTSAQKNPTAFYLCASSILSAGGLGNQPQHFGDGTRLSIL.

This chain links TRBV2 with TRBJ2-7, with D possibly matching TRBD2 (6 bases). V shed 4 bases and J shed 2 bases, with 15 bases lying between them. The CDR3 covers 15 residues. Germline V gene data show CDR1 as SNHLY and CDR2 as FYNNEI. The CDR3 protein is CASSAPGTATYEQYF. The CDR3, as DNA: TGTGCCAGCAGTGCCCCCGGGACTGCAACCTACGAGCAGTACTTC.

The V gene is TRBV6-2 or TRBV6-3, the J gene TRBJ2-1; tentatively, D is TRBD2 (5 bases). The CDR3 consists of 15 residues. Germline CDR1 MNHEY, CDR2 SVGEGT. V gave up 0 bases and J gave up 6 bases, with 12 bases separating them. The CDR3 here is CASSYSRARPNEQFF. The CDR3 DNA sequence: TGTGCCAGCAGTTACTCGAGGGCTAGGCCCAATGAGCAGTTCTTC.

The sample holds one count of this clone. In DNA, the CDR3 is TGTGCCAGCAGCTTAGCCGGACAGGGCGGACAAGAGACCCAGTACTTC. Protein product: CASSLAGQGGQETQYF. The chain couples TRBV7-6 to TRBJ2-5; 8 bases map to TRBD1. The CDR3 contains 16 residues. V lost 0 bases to trimming and J lost 2 bases; unmatched junction nucleotides: 5. CDR1 and CDR2 from the germline V gene are SGHVS and FNYEAQ.

The J gene is TRBJ2-7, the V gene TRBV7-9; 10 nucleotides line up with TRBD1. Per the germline V gene, CDR1 is SEHNR and CDR2 is FQNEAQ (reference sequence). Trimming at V came to 3 bases and at J to 1 base, leaving 3 bases not matched to a gene. The CDR3 runs to 15 residues. As DNA, the CDR3 is TGTGCCAGCAGCTTTCCGGGACAGGGGTCCTACGAGCAGTACTTC. This codes for CASSFPGQGSYEQYF.

This chain uses TRBV7-2 with TRBJ1-1; TRBD1 matches at 10 bases. V lost 5 bases to trimming and J lost 0 bases; unmatched junction nucleotides: 9. This CDR3 spans 17 amino acids. The germline V gene encodes CDR1 SGHTA and CDR2 FQGNSA. DNA of the CDR3: TGTGCCAGCAGCCTATCAGGGACAGGGGTTATGAACACTGAAGCTTTCTTT. The encoded protein is CASSLSGTGVMNTEAFF.

This clone has just one count. DNA for the CDR3: TGTGCCAGCAGCGTAGCCCGCGCAGGGCAATATGGCTACACCTTC. Its protein is CASSVARAGQYGYTF. V is TRBV9 and J is TRBJ1-2, with D possibly TRBD1 on 5 matching bases. Germline values: CDR1 SGDLS, CDR2 YYNGEE. Trimming stripped 0 bases from V and 5 bases from J, with 14 bases between. The CDR3 is made up of 15 amino acids.

The V call is TRBV10-2, the J call TRBJ2-7; D not resolved. V was cut by 3 bases and J by 3 bases, with 6 bases left in between. CDR1 is WSHSY, CDR2 SAAADI, per germline. The CDR3 runs 12 residues. Here the CDR3 reads CASSDLGYEQYF. The CDR3 DNA is TGCGCCAGCAGTGACCTCGGCTACGAGCAGTACTTC.

The chain links TRBV12-5 to TRBJ2-1, with 9 bases matching TRBD1. The CDR3 loop spans 15 amino acids. Looked up from germline, CDR1 is LGHNT and CDR2 is FRNRAP. J lost 8 bases, V lost 6 bases, and 11 bases had no gene match. CDR3 bases: TGTGCTAGTGGGCCTACAGGGGGCCTCGTCGATGAGCAGTTCTTC. As protein: CASGPTGGLVDEQFF.

The chain combines TRBV5-1 with TRBJ2-3; a weak D match, TRBD2 (6 bases). Trimming stripped 4 bases from V and 1 base from J, with 13 bases between. Germline V lookup: CDR1 SGHRS, CDR2 YFSETQ. This CDR3 has 15 residues. The CDR3 coding sequence is TGCGCCAGCAGCCACGGAGGGGCGGGCACAGATACGCAGTATTTT. Protein product: CASSHGGAGTDTQYF.

The chain links TRBV9 to TRBJ1-3, with D possibly being TRBD1 (5 bases). From germline, CDR1 is SGDLS and CDR2 YYNGEE. With 7 bases removed from V and 3 bases from J, the gap between germline ends came to 14 bases. The length of the CDR3 is 14 residues. The DNA of the CDR3 is TGTGCCAGCGGAGGGGTGGGGGGTGGAAACACCATATATTTT. Its protein product is CASGGVGGGNTIYF.

This chain links TRBV4-1 with TRBJ2-7; D is unclear. Trimming took 1 base from V and 3 from J, leaving 10 bases between them. The germline V gene has CDR1 MGHRA and CDR2 YSYEKL. The CDR3 is made up of 14 amino acids. The CDR3 spells CASSQVGSVYEQYF. The CDR3 DNA reads TGCGCCAGCAGCCAAGTCGGCAGCGTCTACGAGCAGTACTTC.

The chain joins TRBV12-5 to TRBJ2-1; D may be TRBD1 (5 bases). Germline CDR1 and CDR2: LGHNT and FRNRAP. Trimming left V 3 bases short and J 0 bases short, with 21 bases between. This CDR3 is 19 amino acids long. This chain's CDR3 is CASGFPPRQRQNSYNEQFF. Here the CDR3 DNA reads TGTGCTAGTGGTTTTCCCCCGAGACAAAGACAGAACTCCTACAATGAGCAGTTCTTC. Full variable domain (rest looked up from reference TRBV12-5 and TRBJ2-1): DARVTQTPRHKVTEMGQEVTMRCQPILGHNTVFWYRQTMMQGLELLAYFRNRAPLDDSGMPKDRFSAEMPDATLATLKIQPSEPRDSAVYFCASGFPPRQRQNSYNEQFFGPGTRLTVL.

This chain links TRBV6-5 with TRBJ2-3; a possible D gene is TRBD2 (5 bases). CDR3 length equals 12 residues. In germline, CDR1 is MNHEY, CDR2 SVGAGI. V lost 5 bases, J lost 6 bases, and 9 bases lay in between. The DNA for the CDR3 is TGTGCCAGCAGTCCTTCGGGGGATACGCAGTATTTT. It yields the protein CASSPSGDTQYF.

This clone was found once. The rearrangement joins TRBV19 to TRBJ1-2, with a possible D match to TRBD1 (5 bases). Per germline, CDR1 LNHDA and CDR2 SQIVND (reference sequence). The CDR3 totals 15 residues. V lost 3 bases, J lost 0 bases, and 11 bases lay in between. Written as DNA, the CDR3 is TGTGCCAGTAGTATTGGGGCGGTAGCTAACTATGGCTACACCTTC. Translated: CASSIGAVANYGYTF.

V and J are TRBV6-5 and TRBJ1-1; TRBD1 agrees at 10 bases. The CDR3 is 14 residues long. Germline V gene data show CDR1 as MNHEY and CDR2 as SVGAGI. Germline trimming cut 2 bases from V and 6 bases from J; bases unmatched to any gene: 3. DNA for the CDR3: TGTGCCAGCAGTTACGGGACAGGGGCCGCTGAAGCTTTCTTT. Translated: CASSYGTGAAEAFF.

This chain connects TRBV3-1 (or the pseudogene TRBV3-2) to TRBJ2-5, with 10 bases identical to TRBD2. This CDR3 has 20 amino acids. Germline assignment: CDR1 LGHDT and CDR2 YNNKEL (reference sequence). The trim removed 6 bases at V and 3 bases at J, leaving 22 bases unmatched. CDR3 nucleotide sequence: TGTGCCAGCAGTCAGTTACTTTTGCTAGCGGGGGTTCAGGTTAAAGAGACCCAGTACTTC. Amino acid sequence: CASSQLLLLAGVQVKETQYF.

Comment on this clone: This specimen includes other DNA sequences encoding the same CDR3. V usage is TRBV5-1 and J usage is TRBJ1-1; weak D call: TRBD1 (5 bases). This CDR3 is 13 amino acids long. Germline lookup yields CDR1 SGHRS and CDR2 YFSETQ. Trimming took 4 bases from V and 1 from J, leaving 8 bases between them. CDR3 residues: CASSLQANTEAFF. CDR3 coding DNA: TGCGCCAGCAGCCTACAGGCGAACACTGAAGCTTTCTTT. Supplemented by reference TRBV5-1 and TRBJ1-1, the full variable domain reads KAGVTQTPRYLIKTRGQQVTLSCSPISGHRSVSWYQQTPGQGLQFLFEYFSETQRNKGNFPGRFSGRQFSNSRSEMNVSTLELGDSALYLCASSLQANTEAFFGQGTRLTVV.

This chain connects TRBV6-4 to TRBJ2-1; D is undetermined. Germline values: CDR1 MRHNA, CDR2 SNTAGT. V lost 4 bases, J lost 4 bases, and 8 bases lay in between. The CDR3 is 13 amino acids. The CDR3 here is CASSAGEYNEQFF. The CDR3 DNA sequence: TGTGCCAGCAGTGCCGGAGAATACAATGAGCAGTTCTTC.